The 21 T cell receptor beta chains given below trace back to one sample, sequenced in a study of PD-L1 blockade in urothelial cancer. Profiling relied on immunoSEQ multiplex PCR, and the TCRdb table lists in-frame clones only, not all of them. The table shows more than 15,000 clones, with roughly 87% occurring only once. This specimen was PBMCs, taken around atezolizumab (anti-PD-L1) treatment. Receptor source: a man in his forties or fifties with urothelial cancer.

The gene calls are TRBV14 and TRBJ1-6, with 7 bases identical to TRBD1. This CDR3 comprises 17 residues. The junction had 13 bases not matched to a gene; V was cut back by 1 base and J by 10 bases. Per germline, CDR1 SGHDN and CDR2 FVKESK. CDR3 loop: CASSQVQTGRSRSPLHF. The DNA of the CDR3 is TGTGCCAGCAGCCAAGTACAGACAGGGAGATCGAGGTCACCCCTCCACTTT.

This sequence joins TRBV6-5 and TRBJ2-2; D is undetermined. V lost 9 bases and J 4 bases, leaving 15 bases between the germline ends. This CDR3 spans 14 amino acids. Germline CDR1 and CDR2: MNHEY and SVGAGI. The CDR3 loop reads CASLGVRGTGELFF. CDR3 DNA: TGTGCCAGTCTGGGCGTTCGTGGCACCGGGGAGCTGTTTTTT.

DNA of the CDR3: TGTGCCAGCAGCGTAGCCCCCGACAACACAGATACGCAGTATTTT. Protein: CASSVAPDNTDTQYF. This rearrangement joins TRBV9 to TRBJ2-3; no definite D call. V was cut by 0 bases and J by 2 bases, with 10 bases left in between. The V gene's germline CDR1 is SGDLS and CDR2 YYNGEE. CDR3 length: 15 amino acids.

V and J are TRBV7-8 and TRBJ1-4, with D hard to call. Germline V CDR1 and CDR2: SGHVS, FQNEAQ. With 5 bases removed from V and 8 bases from J, the gap between germline ends came to 15 bases. The CDR3 has 14 amino acids. The CDR3 loop reads CASSRDDKKEKLFF. CDR3 coding DNA: TGTGCCAGCAGCCGAGATGACAAGAAGGAAAAACTGTTTTTT.

This rearrangement joins TRBV5-1 to TRBJ2-2; 7 bases match TRBD1. The CDR3 extends over 17 amino acids. The V and J ends lost 0 bases and 7 bases, in that order; junction bases with no gene match: 12. From germline, CDR1 is SGHRS and CDR2 YFSETQ. The CDR3 coding sequence is TGCGCCAGCAGCTTGGACAGGGGTTTTGCACTGGGCGGGGAGCTGTTTTTT. Translation gives CASSLDRGFALGGELFF.

The chain carries TRBV5-1 and TRBJ1-1, with TRBD1 as a possible D gene (5 bases). Trimming pared 4 bases from V and 6 bases from J, leaving 10 bases between. Germline V gene sequence: CDR1 SGHRS, CDR2 YFSETQ. The CDR3 consists of 12 residues. The CDR3 protein is CASSAGGAEAFF. CDR3 nucleotides: TGCGCCAGCAGCGCCGGAGGGGCTGAAGCTTTCTTT.

This chain links TRBV7-8 with TRBJ2-1, with TRBD2 matching over 12 bases. The CDR3 totals 15 residues. Germline CDR1 SGHVS, CDR2 FQNEAQ. V shed 7 bases and J 3 bases; nucleotides not matched to a gene: 4. This chain's CDR3 is CASTLLAGGYNEQFF. The CDR3 bases are TGTGCCAGCACCCTACTAGCGGGGGGCTACAATGAGCAGTTCTTC.

The chain uses TRBV19 and TRBJ2-5, with 8 bases fitting TRBD1. This CDR3 is 16 amino acids long. With 0 bases clipped from V and 4 bases from J, the junction kept 7 bases outside the gene matches. The germline CDR1 and CDR2 sequences are LNHDA and SQIVND (reference sequence). Written as DNA, the CDR3 is TGTGCCAGTAGTATAGATTTAAGGACAGGGACAGAGACCCAGTACTTC. Protein: CASSIDLRTGTETQYF.

The chain has TRBV18 and TRBJ2-4; 15 bases are a match to TRBD2. CDR3 length: 17 residues. The germline V gene has CDR1 KGHSH and CDR2 LQKENI. The junction had 8 bases not matched to a gene; V was cut back by 6 bases and J by 5 bases. Here the CDR3 reads CASSRTSGREGENIQYF. DNA of the CDR3: TGTGCCAGCTCCAGGACTAGCGGGAGGGAGGGGGAAAACATTCAGTACTTC.

This clone was recorded once. V and J are TRBV11-3 and TRBJ2-7; no definite D call. CDR1 and CDR2 from the germline V gene are SGHNT and YENEEA. Trimming removed 3 bases at V and 3 bases at J, with 9 bases between. This CDR3 contains 13 residues. In DNA, the CDR3 is TGTGCCAGCAGCTTCCTACCTAGCTACGAGCAGTACTTC. Protein sequence: CASSFLPSYEQYF.

The rearrangement uses TRBV10-3 and TRBJ2-7; 10 nucleotides match TRBD2. This CDR3 has 16 amino acids. With V trimmed by 0 bases and J by 2 bases, 4 bases remained unmatched. Looked up from germline, CDR1 is ENHRY and CDR2 is SYGVKD. The CDR3 DNA is TGTGCCATCAGTGAGTCAGGACTAGCGGCGGCCTACGAGCAGTACTTC. This translates into CAISESGLAAAYEQYF.

This sequence joins TRBV27 and TRBJ2-7; D is unclear. The germline CDR1 and CDR2 sequences are MNHEY and SMNVEV (reference sequence). The CDR3 spans 13 residues. Trimming shortened V by 1 base and J by 4 bases, and 8 bases separated the two germline ends. The CDR3 loop reads CASSLLNSYEQYF. The CDR3 DNA is TGTGCCAGCAGTTTATTAAACTCTTACGAGCAGTACTTC.

V usage is TRBV28 and J usage is TRBJ2-1, with 7 bases matching TRBD2. Germline V gives CDR1 MDHEN, CDR2 SYDVKM. Losses at the gene ends were 8 bases for V and 6 bases for J; bases not matched to a gene: 7. The CDR3 has 13 residues. CDR3 DNA sequence: TGTGCCAGCTCTCTGTTAGCGGGCAATGAGCAGTTCTTC. Amino acid sequence: CASSLLAGNEQFF.

A single count supports this clone. The V gene is TRBV5-1, the J gene TRBJ2-2, with 12 bases aligning to TRBD1. There are 16 residues in the CDR3. The J segment lost 8 bases and the V segment lost 1 base, leaving 6 bases of the junction unmatched. Per the germline V gene, CDR1 is SGHRS and CDR2 is YFSETQ. CDR3 nucleotides: TGCGCCAGCAGCTTGCCGGGACAGGGGGCTTCTGGGGAGCTGTTTTTT. Amino acid sequence: CASSLPGQGASGELFF.

The V and J genes are TRBV28 and TRBJ1-1; D unclear. V gave up 6 bases and J gave up 5 bases, with 10 bases separating them. The CDR3 contains 12 residues. Per germline, CDR1 MDHEN and CDR2 SYDVKM. CDR3 protein: CASSLQKTEAFF. CDR3 DNA sequence: TGTGCCAGCAGCCTTCAGAAGACTGAAGCTTTCTTT. The full variable domain, its missing parts supplied by reference TRBV28 and TRBJ1-1, is DVKVTQSSRYLVKRTGEKVFLECVQDMDHENMFWYRQDPGLGLRLIYFSYDVKMKEKGDIPEGYSVSREKKERFSLILESASTNQTSMYLCASSLQKTEAFFGQGTRLTVV.

The gene calls are TRBV6-1 and TRBJ2-1, with 7 bases identical to TRBD2. Germline CDR1 MNHNS, CDR2 SASEGT. Trimming took 3 bases from V and 0 from J; bases not matched to a gene: 14. The CDR3 has 19 residues. The DNA for the CDR3 is TGTGCCAGCAGTGACGAGCGGCTAGCGGTTATCAGCTCCTACAATGAGCAGTTCTTC. It translates to CASSDERLAVISSYNEQFF.

The chain has TRBV9 and TRBJ2-5, with 11 bases fitting TRBD2. The CDR3 totals 16 residues. Germline loops: CDR1 SGDLS, CDR2 YYNGEE. The V gene end was trimmed by 4 bases and the J gene end by 0 bases; junction bases not matched to a gene: 5. The CDR3 loop reads CASSKLAGGNQETQYF. The CDR3 nucleotides are TGTGCCAGCAGCAAGCTAGCGGGGGGCAACCAAGAGACCCAGTACTTC.

This chain links TRBV11-2 with TRBJ2-7; the D is unclear. The length of the CDR3 is 14 residues. Trimming took 0 bases from V and 3 from J, leaving 9 bases between them. Germline lookup yields CDR1 SGHAT and CDR2 FQNNGV. The CDR3 coding sequence is TGTGCCAGCAGCTTAGATTGGCCAAACTACGAGCAGTACTTC. Amino acids: CASSLDWPNYEQYF.

This chain joins TRBV6-5 and TRBJ1-3; 10 nucleotides match TRBD1. The length of the CDR3 is 15 residues. Germline values: CDR1 MNHEY, CDR2 SVGAGI. V was pared by 0 bases and J by 4 bases, with 0 bases of the junction left unmatched. The CDR3 DNA follows: TGTGCCAGCAGTTACTCGACAGGGGGCGGAAACACCATATATTTT. It specifies CASSYSTGGGNTIYF.

The chain employs TRBV14 and TRBJ2-5; the D gene is possibly TRBD1 (6 bases). CDR1 is SGHDN, CDR2 FVKESK, per germline. V dropped 4 bases and J dropped 5 bases, with 14 bases sitting between them. CDR3 size: 14 residues. CDR3 amino acids: CASSLQGLSETQYF. The CDR3 region has the DNA TGTGCCAGCAGCCTACAGGGTCTTTCCGAGACCCAGTACTTC. Combining the CDR3 with reference TRBV14 and TRBJ2-5 gives the whole variable domain EAGVTQFPSHSVIEKGQTVTLRCDPISGHDNLYWYRRVMGKEIKFLLHFVKESKQDESGMPNNRFLAERTGGTYSTLKVQPAELEDSGVYFCASSLQGLSETQYFGPGTRLLVL.

V usage is TRBV4-1 and J usage is TRBJ2-3; the match to TRBD2 covers 16 bases. The CDR3 is 18 residues long. The germline V gene encodes CDR1 MGHRA and CDR2 YSYEKL. The V gene end was trimmed by 4 bases and the J gene end by 1 base; junction bases not matched to a gene: 5. CDR3 sequence (DNA): TGCGCCAGCAGCCGTTCGGGACTAGCGGGGGGGGGCACAGATACGCAGTATTTT. Residues: CASSRSGLAGGGTDTQYF.